What follows are 9 T cell receptor beta chains derived from one specimen sequenced in a study of blood T cell repertoires in COVID-19. TCRdb keeps only in-frame clones here, not all; method: immunoSEQ multiplex PCR. Of under 35,000 clones in the sample, approximately 88% were seen once. Specimen: peripheral blood. The receptors were sampled from a man in his 60s with active COVID-19.

The CDR3 reads CASSFSAGWTEAFF. CDR3 DNA sequence: TGTGCCAGCAGTTTTTCTGCAGGGTGGACTGAAGCTTTCTTT. The chain employs TRBV28 and TRBJ1-1; D is possibly TRBD1 (5 bases). CDR1 and CDR2 from the germline V gene are MDHEN and SYDVKM. Trimming took 3 bases from V and 5 from J, leaving 13 bases between them. There are 14 residues in the CDR3.

The chain recombines TRBV5-5 with TRBJ1-2; 7 bases are shared with TRBD1. CDR1 and CDR2 (germline): SGHKS, YYEKEE (reference sequence). The length of the CDR3 is 15 residues. Trimming cost V 4 bases and J 5 bases; bases outside gene matches: 11. CDR3 amino acids: CASSPHGGQIYGYTF. Here the CDR3 DNA reads TGTGCCAGCAGCCCCCATGGGGGACAGATATATGGCTACACCTTC. The full variable domain, with the rest looked up from reference TRBV5-5 and TRBJ1-2, is DAGVTQSPTHLIKTRGQQVTLRCSPISGHKSVSWYQQVLGQGPQFIFQYYEKEERGRGNFPDRFSARQFPNYSSELNVNALLLGDSALYLCASSPHGGQIYGYTFGSGTRLTVV.

The rearrangement joins TRBV6-5 to TRBJ2-7, with D unresolved. Germline-derived CDR1 and CDR2 are MNHEY and SVGAGI. The length of the CDR3 is 12 residues. V lost 5 bases, J lost 0 bases, and 5 bases lay in between. The CDR3 loop is CASSRSSYEQYF. CDR3 nucleotide sequence: TGTGCCAGCAGTAGGAGCTCCTACGAGCAGTACTTC.

The rearrangement uses TRBV3-1 (or the pseudogene TRBV3-2) and TRBJ2-5, with 11 positions matching TRBD2. The CDR3 is 15 residues long. The V segment lost 3 bases and the J segment 2 bases; nucleotides outside the gene matches: 2. Germline V gene data show CDR1 as LGHDT and CDR2 as YNNKEL (reference sequence). The CDR3: CASSQRLAGQETQYF. The CDR3 DNA is TGTGCCAGCAGCCAGAGACTAGCGGGACAAGAGACCCAGTACTTC.

The V gene is TRBV14, the J gene TRBJ1-1; 9 nucleotides align to TRBD1. CDR1 SGHDN and CDR2 FVKESK come from the germline V gene. Trimming cost V 5 bases and J 0 bases; bases outside gene matches: 10. The CDR3 loop spans 17 amino acids. DNA for the CDR3: TGTGCCAGCAGCATAAGAGGGACAGGGAACATGAACACTGAAGCTTTCTTT. Translated, it gives CASSIRGTGNMNTEAFF.

By share of the sample, this clone is medium-sized. The chain joins TRBV29-1 to TRBJ2-7; TRBD1 is a possible D gene (6 bases). The V end was cut by 7 bases, the J end by 3 bases, with 10 bases between. CDR1 SQVTM and CDR2 ANQGSEA come from the germline V gene. CDR3 length: 11 residues. In DNA form, the CDR3 reads TGCAGCGCTGGACAGCTCTACGAGCAGTACTTC. Translation: CSAGQLYEQYF.

This clone was counted only a few times. This chain connects TRBV7-9 to TRBJ2-3, with D possibly TRBD2 on 6 matching bases. Germline V gene data show CDR1 as SEHNR and CDR2 as FQNEAQ (reference sequence). V was shortened by 0 bases and J by 0 bases, with 7 bases between the two germline ends. The CDR3 is made up of 15 amino acids. The CDR3 DNA reads TGTGCCAGCAGCTTAGCGGGACTTAGCACAGATACGCAGTATTTT. Translated, it gives CASSLAGLSTDTQYF. The entire variable domain, with the rest obtained from reference TRBV7-9 and TRBJ2-3, is as follows: DTGVSQNPRHKITKRGQNVTFRCDPISEHNRLYWYRQTLGQGPEFLTYFQNEAQLEKSRLLSDRFSAERPKGSFSTLEIQRTEQGDSAMYLCASSLAGLSTDTQYFGPGTRLTVL.

The V gene is TRBV4-1, the J gene TRBJ1-2; D is unclear. Trimming shortened V by 4 bases and J by 7 bases, and 16 bases separated the two germline ends. The CDR3 consists of 14 residues. Germline assignment: CDR1 MGHRA and CDR2 YSYEKL. The CDR3 bases are TGCGCCAGCAGCCCGGCAGACTTACCCTCTGGCTACACCTTC. This sequence encodes CASSPADLPSGYTF.

This sequence joins TRBV28 and TRBJ1-1, with D tentatively TRBD1 (5 bases). The V end lost 2 bases, the J end lost 5 bases, and 21 bases lay between the germline ends. The CDR3 covers 17 residues. CDR1 and CDR2 from the germline V gene are MDHEN and SYDVKM. The CDR3, as DNA: TGTGCCAGCAGTTTAGGGAGGGCAGGGCCTCCTCGGACTGAAGCTTTCTTT. This encodes CASSLGRAGPPRTEAFF.